This TCR beta chain was captured by sequencing in a study of metastatic and nonmetastatic thyroid tumors. In the study overall: Samples came from malignant and benign thyroid patients, and repertoires were compared across blood and tumor or nodule tissue. Study-level points and caveats: Versus benign nodules, malignant thyroid tumors reportedly had significantly higher TCR beta diversity, in blood and tumor.

This clone was counted ten times or more. As yet, its antigen is unknown. Trimming cost V 3 bases and J 1 base, with 10 bases left between them. The CDR3 runs to 15 residues. CDR1 is SGHRS, CDR2 YFSETQ, per germline. Original analysis: Differences in CDR3 between clinicopathological groups were drawn on to build a classifier intended to discriminate distant-metastatic papillary thyroid cancer patients. TCRdb used MiXCR to call clones anew from the PCR reads. TCRdb's processing, not the study's, gives the V and J calls here. This repertoire shows 15,000 to 17,000 clones, over 3.5% found once; its top ten account for less than 25%. No patient received treatment before thyroid surgery.

Sequenced: tumor tissue. This TCR came from a female donor with papillary thyroid cancer or a benign thyroid nodule (not recorded which). Some clones in this sample may be carry-over from other donors' samples. This chain joins TRBV5-1 and TRBJ2-2, with D unresolved. CDR3 protein: CASSSSTGNTGELFF. In DNA form, the CDR3 reads TGCGCCAGCAGCTCCTCGACGGGGAACACCGGGGAGCTGTTTTTT.